This is a list of T cell receptor beta chains from one sample in a study of CD8 T cells in ankylosing spondylitis. TCRdb called the 5' RACE reads again in MiXCR, with one record for every CDR3 protein. This table holds about 480,000 distinct CDR3 sequences, about 15% found once. Sequences were obtained from blood, either unsorted or a sorted T cell fraction (not recorded which). These receptors were obtained from a male donor with ankylosing spondylitis. Both conserved end residues are part of each CDR3. D genes are given only for firm matches. Size is stated for part of the rows, as once, few or many counts, or as a class when the clone is expanded.

len: 12
v_gene: TRBV12-3/TRBV12-4
d_gene: -
abundance: few
j_gene: TRBJ1-2
CDR3aa: CASSFGGNGYTF
CDR3nt: TGTGCCAGCAGTTTCGGAGGGAATGGCTACACCTTC

len: 16
v_gene: TRBV6-5
d_gene: TRBD1
abundance: few
j_gene: TRBJ2-7
CDR3aa: CASSYYGTGPQYEQYF
CDR3nt: TGTGCCAGCAGTTACTACGGGACAGGGCCCCAATACGAGCAGTACTTC

len: 17
v_gene: TRBV5-1
d_gene: TRBD1
abundance: few
j_gene: TRBJ2-2
CDR3aa: CASSYTPGQGDTGELFF
CDR3nt: TGCGCCAGCAGTTACACACCGGGACAGGGTGACACCGGGGAGCTGTTTTTT

len: 15
v_gene: TRBV6-1
d_gene: TRBD1
abundance: -
j_gene: TRBJ1-5
CDR3aa: CASREGGTANQPQHF
CDR3nt: TGTGCCAGCAGAGAAGGCGGGACAGCTAATCAGCCCCAGCATTTT

len: 15
v_gene: TRBV3-1
d_gene: -
abundance: -
j_gene: TRBJ2-6
CDR3aa: CASSHSLPGANVLTF
CDR3nt: TGTGCCAGCAGCCACAGTCTCCCTGGGGCCAACGTCCTGACTTTC

len: 17
v_gene: TRBV12-3/TRBV12-4
d_gene: TRBD1
abundance: many
j_gene: TRBJ2-4
CDR3aa: CASTTRTGQLAKNIQYF
CDR3nt: TGTGCCAGCACCACGAGGACAGGACAACTAGCCAAAAACATTCAGTACTTC

len: 19
v_gene: TRBV12-3/TRBV12-4
d_gene: TRBD1
abundance: -
j_gene: TRBJ1-1
CDR3aa: CASSLLRDRGLWLPTEAFF
CDR3nt: TGTGCCAGCAGTTTACTCCGGGACAGGGGGCTTTGGTTACCCACTGAAGCTTTCTTT

len: 15
v_gene: TRBV7-9
d_gene: -
abundance: -
j_gene: TRBJ1-2
CDR3aa: CASSLTAPGWESYTF
CDR3nt: TGTGCCAGCAGCTTAACCGCCCCCGGCTGGGAGAGCTACACCTTC

len: 14
v_gene: TRBV6-1
d_gene: -
abundance: -
j_gene: TRBJ2-3
CDR3aa: CASSWDGGMGTQYF
CDR3nt: TGTGCCAGCAGCTGGGACGGGGGCATGGGTACGCAGTATTTT

len: 15
v_gene: TRBV6-4
d_gene: TRBD2
abundance: -
j_gene: TRBJ2-2
CDR3aa: CASSSSGALTGELFF
CDR3nt: TGTGCCAGCAGCTCTAGCGGGGCGTTAACCGGGGAGCTGTTTTTT

len: 13
v_gene: TRBV10-1
d_gene: -
abundance: -
j_gene: TRBJ2-4
CDR3aa: CASSEYRGSIQYF
CDR3nt: TGCGCCAGCAGTGAGTATCGAGGCTCCATTCAGTACTTC

len: 15
v_gene: TRBV4-2
d_gene: TRBD1
abundance: many
j_gene: TRBJ1-3
CDR3aa: CASSPRDSSGNTIYF
CDR3nt: TGTGCCAGCAGCCCCCGGGACAGCTCTGGAAACACCATATATTTT

len: 11
v_gene: TRBV12-3/TRBV12-4
d_gene: -
abundance: -
j_gene: TRBJ2-5
CDR3aa: CASSARETQYF
CDR3nt: TGTGCCAGCAGTGCCCGAGAGACCCAGTACTTC

len: 14
v_gene: TRBV12-3/TRBV12-4
d_gene: -
abundance: many
j_gene: TRBJ1-1
CDR3aa: CASSPGWGGSEAFF
CDR3nt: TGTGCCAGCAGCCCCGGATGGGGGGGCTCTGAAGCTTTCTTT

len: 11
v_gene: TRBV20-1
d_gene: -
abundance: -
j_gene: TRBJ2-2
CDR3aa: CSAMGSGELFF
CDR3nt: TGCAGTGCTATGGGTTCCGGGGAGCTGTTTTTT

len: 16
v_gene: TRBV20-1
d_gene: TRBD2
abundance: -
j_gene: TRBJ2-1
CDR3aa: CSASYRTSLSYNEQFF
CDR3nt: TGCAGTGCTAGCTACCGGACTAGCCTCTCCTACAATGAGCAGTTCTTC

len: 15
v_gene: TRBV9
d_gene: -
abundance: many
j_gene: TRBJ1-6
CDR3aa: CASSVAAGLNSPLHF
CDR3nt: TGTGCCAGCAGCGTAGCGGCAGGTTTGAATTCACCCCTCCACTTT

len: 16
v_gene: TRBV20-1
d_gene: TRBD2
abundance: few
j_gene: TRBJ2-5
CDR3aa: CSAPEGASGGQETQYF
CDR3nt: TGCAGTGCCCCTGAGGGGGCTAGCGGGGGTCAAGAGACCCAGTACTTC

len: 15
v_gene: TRBV6-1
d_gene: -
abundance: -
j_gene: TRBJ1-5
CDR3aa: CASSDYARLNQPQHF
CDR3nt: TGTGCCAGCAGTGATTACGCCAGGTTGAATCAGCCCCAGCATTTT

len: 19
v_gene: TRBV20-1
d_gene: TRBD2
abundance: -
j_gene: TRBJ2-7
CDR3aa: CSARDPTRPTSGASYEQYF
CDR3nt: TGCAGTGCTAGAGATCCAACCCGCCCGACTAGCGGGGCCTCCTACGAGCAGTACTTC

len: 14
v_gene: TRBV2
d_gene: TRBD1
abundance: -
j_gene: TRBJ1-2
CDR3aa: CASSVVGQGIGYTF
CDR3nt: TGTGCCAGCAGTGTTGTTGGACAGGGGATCGGCTACACCTTC

len: 13
v_gene: TRBV12-3/TRBV12-4
d_gene: TRBD1
abundance: -
j_gene: TRBJ1-2
CDR3aa: CASIPRTGDGYTF
CDR3nt: TGTGCCAGCATTCCTAGGACAGGGGATGGCTACACCTTC

len: 16
v_gene: TRBV5-1
d_gene: TRBD1
abundance: -
j_gene: TRBJ1-1
CDR3aa: CASSFPKGQGGTEAFF
CDR3nt: TGCGCCAGCAGCTTCCCGAAGGGACAGGGTGGCACTGAAGCTTTCTTT

len: 13
v_gene: TRBV12-3/TRBV12-4
d_gene: TRBD2
abundance: -
j_gene: TRBJ2-5
CDR3aa: CASRPTSVVTQYF
CDR3nt: TGTGCCAGCAGACCTACTAGCGTGGTTACCCAGTACTTC

len: 14
v_gene: TRBV10-1
d_gene: -
abundance: -
j_gene: TRBJ2-1
CDR3aa: CASSESKGLNEQFF
CDR3nt: TGCGCCAGCAGTGAGTCGAAGGGGTTGAATGAGCAGTTCTTC

len: 16
v_gene: TRBV20-1
d_gene: TRBD2
abundance: few
j_gene: TRBJ2-1
CDR3aa: CSARDQGGRSYNEQFF
CDR3nt: TGCAGTGCTAGAGATCAGGGCGGGAGGTCATACAATGAGCAGTTCTTC

len: 15
v_gene: TRBV6-5
d_gene: -
abundance: few
j_gene: TRBJ2-1
CDR3aa: CASSLDTSSYNEQFF
CDR3nt: TGTGCCAGCAGTTTAGATACTAGCTCCTACAATGAGCAGTTCTTC

len: 12
v_gene: TRBV11-3
d_gene: -
abundance: few
j_gene: TRBJ1-1
CDR3aa: CASRGHYTEAFF
CDR3nt: TGTGCCAGCAGGGGACACTACACTGAAGCTTTCTTT

len: 14
v_gene: TRBV11-2
d_gene: -
abundance: -
j_gene: TRBJ2-7
CDR3aa: CASSFGSPPYEQYF
CDR3nt: TGTGCCAGCAGCTTCGGCAGTCCCCCCTACGAGCAGTACTTC

len: 12
v_gene: TRBV2
d_gene: -
abundance: -
j_gene: TRBJ2-7
CDR3aa: CASRPGRNEQYF
CDR3nt: TGTGCCAGCAGGCCTGGAAGGAACGAGCAGTACTTC

len: 14
v_gene: TRBV5-1
d_gene: -
abundance: -
j_gene: TRBJ2-3
CDR3aa: CASRQALSTDTQYF
CDR3nt: TGCGCCAGTCGACAGGCTCTAAGCACAGATACGCAGTATTTT

len: 16
v_gene: TRBV5-1
d_gene: TRBD1
abundance: few
j_gene: TRBJ2-5
CDR3aa: CASSSEGTGDQETQYF
CDR3nt: TGCGCCAGCAGCTCCGAGGGGACAGGGGATCAAGAGACCCAGTACTTC

len: 14
v_gene: TRBV11-1
d_gene: -
abundance: -
j_gene: TRBJ2-2
CDR3aa: CASQPRGNTGELFF
CDR3nt: TGTGCCAGCCAACCCAGGGGAAACACCGGGGAGCTGTTTTTT

len: 18
v_gene: TRBV3-1
d_gene: TRBD1
abundance: many
j_gene: TRBJ2-1
CDR3aa: CASSQLLGRTGVINEQFF
CDR3nt: TGTGCCAGCAGCCAACTGTTAGGCAGGACAGGGGTTATCAATGAGCAGTTCTTC

len: 14
v_gene: TRBV11-2
d_gene: -
abundance: -
j_gene: TRBJ2-5
CDR3aa: CASSSGRDLRPQYF
CDR3nt: TGTGCCAGCAGCTCTGGACGGGACCTGCGGCCCCAGTACTTC

len: 12
v_gene: TRBV28
d_gene: -
abundance: -
j_gene: TRBJ2-1
CDR3aa: CASSRPTDEQFF
CDR3nt: TGTGCCAGCAGCCGCCCCACGGATGAGCAGTTCTTC

len: 14
v_gene: TRBV20-1
d_gene: TRBD2
abundance: few
j_gene: TRBJ2-3
CDR3aa: CSASGTSGTDTQYF
CDR3nt: TGCAGTGCTTCCGGGACTAGCGGCACAGATACGCAGTATTTT

len: 15
v_gene: TRBV5-1
d_gene: TRBD1
abundance: few
j_gene: TRBJ2-1
CDR3aa: CASSPGQGKGNEQFF
CDR3nt: TGCGCCAGCAGCCCGGGACAGGGGAAAGGGAATGAGCAGTTCTTC

len: 15
v_gene: TRBV7-2
d_gene: -
abundance: few
j_gene: TRBJ1-5
CDR3aa: CASSLSSFSNQPQHF
CDR3nt: TGTGCCAGCAGCTTATCGAGCTTTAGCAATCAGCCCCAGCATTTT

len: 14
v_gene: TRBV7-6
d_gene: -
abundance: few
j_gene: TRBJ1-1
CDR3aa: CATTQVFGDTEAFF
CDR3nt: TGTGCCACAACACAGGTCTTCGGGGACACTGAAGCTTTCTTT